This T cell receptor beta chain emerged from a study of blood T cell repertoires in COVID-19. Study in general: Samples taken during acute and convalescent COVID-19 were collected in the United States, Italy and Spain. Nucleic acid was either cDNA or gDNA, and it came from T cells, B-cell-depleted T cells, or PBMCs.

This clone occurred a few times. The germline V gene encodes CDR1 SGHKS and CDR2 YYEKEE (reference sequence). The CDR3 loop spans 15 amino acids. Deletions cut 4 bases from V and 3 bases from J, with 11 bases between. Authors' methods: Estimation of nucleated cell counts was performed using reference gene primer amplification. TCRdb's table, derived via immunoSEQ multiplex PCR, lists solely in-frame clones and lacks some. Clone size and the V and J calls come from that table; the DNA yielded D and trimming. The data contain under 250,000 clones, 82% of them seen just once; the ten biggest clones take up 3.5% to 4%.

The sequenced material came from peripheral blood. The rearrangement uses TRBV5-5 and TRBJ1-6, with D perhaps TRBD1 (5 bases). This clonotype originated in a woman aged 80 or over with acute or convalescent COVID-19. In nucleotides, the CDR3 is TGTGCCAGCAGCACGGGGGTCCTCTATAATTCACCCCTCCACTTT. It yields the protein CASSTGVLYNSPLHF.